Following are 3 T cell receptor beta chains from one sample sequenced in a study of blood T cell repertoires in COVID-19. Generated by immunoSEQ multiplex PCR, the TCRdb table keeps only in-frame clones and is missing some. The sample has fewer than 85,000 clones; around 83% are singletons. Sequenced input: peripheral blood. Receptors were obtained from a woman aged 55-75 years with acute or convalescent COVID-19.

This rearrangement joins TRBV28 to TRBJ2-1, with no clear D. V lost 2 bases and J 3 bases, leaving 8 bases between the germline ends. The CDR3 is made up of 14 amino acids. Germline V lookup: CDR1 MDHEN, CDR2 SYDVKM. The CDR3 reads CASSLTPSYNEQFF. The CDR3 DNA reads as TGTGCCAGCAGTTTAACACCCAGCTACAATGAGCAGTTCTTC.

The rearrangement links TRBV4-3 to TRBJ1-2, with D maybe TRBD1 (5 bases). Germline V lookup: CDR1 LGHNA, CDR2 YSLEER. CDR3 length: 15 amino acids. V was clipped by 2 bases and J by 1 base, with 11 bases between them. The DNA of the CDR3 is TGCGCCAGCAGCCAAAATGCAGGGCTTAACTATGGCTACACCTTC. Translated: CASSQNAGLNYGYTF.

The chain uses TRBV27 and TRBJ1-3, with D tentatively TRBD1 (6 bases). The CDR3 is made up of 22 amino acids. Germline V gene sequence: CDR1 MNHEY, CDR2 SMNVEV (reference sequence). V gave up 2 bases and J gave up 2 bases, with 31 bases separating them. The CDR3 DNA reads TGTGCCAGCAGTTTAAAACCCCCCTCCCTGGCAGGGGCAGAAGGTCCTGGAAACACCATATATTTT. It encodes CASSLKPPSLAGAEGPGNTIYF.